This record concerns one TCR beta chain sequence. The data belong to a study of blood T cell repertoires in COVID-19. Under the authors' procedure: Amplification from reference gene primers served as the basis for estimated nucleated cell counts. Only in-frame clones appear in the TCRdb table, and some are missing; sequencing was by immunoSEQ multiplex PCR. V and J calls and clone size are those listed in that table; D and trimming were worked out from the DNA. The table lists over 200,000 clones, more than 65% of them singletons. The CDR3 is 14 residues long. Deletions cut 2 bases from V and 5 bases from J, with 13 bases between. CDR1 is MNHNS, CDR2 SASEGT, per germline.

This TCR was sampled from a man between 35 and 55 years old who had recovered from COVID-19. Sequenced input: peripheral blood. This chain connects TRBV6-1 to TRBJ2-7; D perhaps matches TRBD2 (5 bases). DNA for the CDR3: TGTGCCAGCAGTGAAATGGGGAGCTTCAACGAGCAGTACTTC. Translation gives CASSEMGSFNEQYF.